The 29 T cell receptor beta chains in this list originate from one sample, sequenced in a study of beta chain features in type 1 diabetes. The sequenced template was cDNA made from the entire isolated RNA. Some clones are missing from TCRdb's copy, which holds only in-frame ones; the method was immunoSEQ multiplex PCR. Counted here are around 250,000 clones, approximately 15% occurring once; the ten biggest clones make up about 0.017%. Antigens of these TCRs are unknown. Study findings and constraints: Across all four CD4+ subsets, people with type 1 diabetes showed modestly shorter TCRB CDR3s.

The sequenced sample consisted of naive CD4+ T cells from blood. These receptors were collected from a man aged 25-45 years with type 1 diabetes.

Written as DNA, the CDR3 is TGCGCCAGCAGCTGGGACAGGGCTATGCCAAGAGATGGCTACACCTTC. The encoded protein is CASSWDRAMPRDGYTF. The chain recombines TRBV5-1 with TRBJ1-2; TRBD1 aligns across 9 bases. The germline V gene encodes CDR1 SGHRS and CDR2 YFSETQ. With V trimmed by 3 bases and J by 6 bases, 12 bases remained unmatched. The CDR3 contains 16 residues.

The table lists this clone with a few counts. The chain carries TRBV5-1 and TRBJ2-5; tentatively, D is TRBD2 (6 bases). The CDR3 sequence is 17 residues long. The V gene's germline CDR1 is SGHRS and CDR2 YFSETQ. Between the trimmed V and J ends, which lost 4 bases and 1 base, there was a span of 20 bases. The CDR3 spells CASSRLSGGVVQETQYF. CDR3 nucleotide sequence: TGCGCCAGCAGCCGACTATCTGGCGGGGTGGTCCAAGAGACCCAGTACTTC. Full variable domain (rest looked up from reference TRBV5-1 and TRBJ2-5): KAGVTQTPRYLIKTRGQQVTLSCSPISGHRSVSWYQQTPGQGLQFLFEYFSETQRNKGNFPGRFSGRQFSNSRSEMNVSTLELGDSALYLCASSRLSGGVVQETQYFGPGTRLLVL.

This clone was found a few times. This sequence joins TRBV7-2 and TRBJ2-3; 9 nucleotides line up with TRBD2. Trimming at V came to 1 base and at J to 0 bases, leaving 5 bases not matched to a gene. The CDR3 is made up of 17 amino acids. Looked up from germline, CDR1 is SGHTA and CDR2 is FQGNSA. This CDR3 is CASSLVLLAGSTDTQYF. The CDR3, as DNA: TGTGCCAGCAGCTTAGTTCTACTAGCGGGCAGCACAGATACGCAGTATTTT.

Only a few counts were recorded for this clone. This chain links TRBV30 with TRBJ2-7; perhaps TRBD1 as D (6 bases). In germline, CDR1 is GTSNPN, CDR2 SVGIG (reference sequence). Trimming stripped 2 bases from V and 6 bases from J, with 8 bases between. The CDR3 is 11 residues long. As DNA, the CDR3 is TGTGCCTGGAGTACGACAGGCGAGCAGTACTTC. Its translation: CAWSTTGEQYF.

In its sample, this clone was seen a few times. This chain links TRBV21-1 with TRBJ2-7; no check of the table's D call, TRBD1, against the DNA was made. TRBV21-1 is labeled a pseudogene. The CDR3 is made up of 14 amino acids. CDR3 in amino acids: CASSYRVSGYEQYF. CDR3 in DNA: TGTGCCAGCAGTTACAGGGTTAGTGGCTACGAGCAGTACTTC.

The CDR3 region is CASISGGNQPQHF. Here the CDR3 DNA reads TGTGCCAGCATCTCGGGGGGGAATCAGCCCCAGCATTTT. This chain connects TRBV28 to TRBJ1-5; perhaps TRBD1 as D (5 bases). The ends were cut back, 7 bases at V and 4 bases at J, with 11 bases in the middle. In germline, CDR1 is MDHEN, CDR2 SYDVKM. This CDR3 contains 13 residues.

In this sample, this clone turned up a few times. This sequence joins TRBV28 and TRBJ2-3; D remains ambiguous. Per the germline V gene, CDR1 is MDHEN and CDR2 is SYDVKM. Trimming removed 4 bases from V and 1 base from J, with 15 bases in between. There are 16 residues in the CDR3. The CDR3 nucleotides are TGTGCCAGCAGTTCCCTCTCAGGTTCCGGCACAGATACGCAGTATTTT. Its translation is CASSSLSGSGTDTQYF.

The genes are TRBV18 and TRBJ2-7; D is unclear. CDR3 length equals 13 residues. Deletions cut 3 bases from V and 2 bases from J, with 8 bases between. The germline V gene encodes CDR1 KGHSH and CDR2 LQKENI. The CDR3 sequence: CASSPRTAYEQYF. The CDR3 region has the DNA TGTGCCAGCTCACCGCGAACAGCCTACGAGCAGTACTTC.

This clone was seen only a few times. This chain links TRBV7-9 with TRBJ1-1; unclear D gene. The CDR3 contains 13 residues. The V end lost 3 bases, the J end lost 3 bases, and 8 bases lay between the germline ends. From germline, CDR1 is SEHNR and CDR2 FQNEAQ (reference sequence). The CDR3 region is CASSFDRDTEAFF. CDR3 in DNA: TGTGCCAGCAGCTTCGATCGGGACACTGAAGCTTTCTTT.

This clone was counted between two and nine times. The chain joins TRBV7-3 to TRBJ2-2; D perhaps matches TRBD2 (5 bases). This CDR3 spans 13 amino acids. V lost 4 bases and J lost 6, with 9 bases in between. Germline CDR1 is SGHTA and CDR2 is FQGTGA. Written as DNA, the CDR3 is TGTGCCAGCAGCTATAGCGTTGCCGGGGAGCTGTTTTTT. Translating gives CASSYSVAGELFF.

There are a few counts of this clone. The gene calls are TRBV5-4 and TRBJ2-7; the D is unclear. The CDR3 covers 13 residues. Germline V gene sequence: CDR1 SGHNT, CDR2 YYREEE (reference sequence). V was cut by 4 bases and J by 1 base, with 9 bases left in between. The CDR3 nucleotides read TGTGCCAGCAGCCCCAAAGCATCCTACGAGCAGTACTTC. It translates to CASSPKASYEQYF.

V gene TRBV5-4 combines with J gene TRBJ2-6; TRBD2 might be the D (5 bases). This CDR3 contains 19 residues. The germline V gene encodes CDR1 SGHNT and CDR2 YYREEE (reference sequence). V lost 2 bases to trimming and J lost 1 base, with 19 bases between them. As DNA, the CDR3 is TGTGCCAGCAGCTTAGTGGGGAGCCAGGACGATTCTGGGGCCAACGTCCTGACTTTC. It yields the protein CASSLVGSQDDSGANVLTF.

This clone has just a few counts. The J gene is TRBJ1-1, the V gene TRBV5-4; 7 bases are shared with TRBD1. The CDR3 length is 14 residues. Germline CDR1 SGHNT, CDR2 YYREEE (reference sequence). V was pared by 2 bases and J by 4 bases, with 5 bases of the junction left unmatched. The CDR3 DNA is TGTGCCAGCAGCTTCGGGACAGCAAGCACTGAAGCTTTCTTT. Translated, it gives CASSFGTASTEAFF.

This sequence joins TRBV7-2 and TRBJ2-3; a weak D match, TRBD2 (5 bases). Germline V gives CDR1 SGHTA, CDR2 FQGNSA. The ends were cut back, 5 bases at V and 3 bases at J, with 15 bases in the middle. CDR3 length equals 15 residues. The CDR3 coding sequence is TGTGCCAGCAGCCGTACTAGAGACGCTACAGATACGCAGTATTTT. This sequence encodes CASSRTRDATDTQYF.

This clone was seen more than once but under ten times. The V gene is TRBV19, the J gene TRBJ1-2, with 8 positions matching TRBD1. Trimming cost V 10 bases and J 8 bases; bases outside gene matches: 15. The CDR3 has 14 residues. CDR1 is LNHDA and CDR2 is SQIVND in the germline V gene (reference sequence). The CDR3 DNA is TGTGCCACCCTCGGAGGACAGGGCCTACAAGGCTACACCTTC. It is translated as CATLGGQGLQGYTF. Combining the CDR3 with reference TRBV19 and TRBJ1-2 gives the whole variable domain DGGITQSPKYLFRKEGQNVTLSCEQNLNHDAMYWYRQDPGQGLRLIYYSQIVNDFQKGDIAEGYSVSREKKESFPLTVTSAQKNPTAFYLCATLGGQGLQGYTFGSGTRLTVV.

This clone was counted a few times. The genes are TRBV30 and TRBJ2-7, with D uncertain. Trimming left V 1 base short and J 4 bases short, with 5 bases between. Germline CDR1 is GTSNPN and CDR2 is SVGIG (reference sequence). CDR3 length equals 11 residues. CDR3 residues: CAWSGSYEQYF. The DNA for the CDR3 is TGTGCCTGGAGTGGTAGTTACGAGCAGTACTTC.

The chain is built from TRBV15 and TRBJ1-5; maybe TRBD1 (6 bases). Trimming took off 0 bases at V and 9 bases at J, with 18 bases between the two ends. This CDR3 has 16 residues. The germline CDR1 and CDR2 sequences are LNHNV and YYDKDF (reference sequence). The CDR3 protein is CATSRDRTGSFRPQHF. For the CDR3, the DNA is TGTGCCACCAGCAGAGATCGCACAGGGAGTTTTCGGCCCCAGCATTTT.

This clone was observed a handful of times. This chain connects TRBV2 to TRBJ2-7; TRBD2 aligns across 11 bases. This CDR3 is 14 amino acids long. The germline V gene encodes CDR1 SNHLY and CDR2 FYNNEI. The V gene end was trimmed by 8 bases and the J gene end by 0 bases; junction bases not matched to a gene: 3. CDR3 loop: CASCTSGSSYEQYF. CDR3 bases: TGTGCCAGCTGTACTAGCGGGAGCTCCTACGAGCAGTACTTC.

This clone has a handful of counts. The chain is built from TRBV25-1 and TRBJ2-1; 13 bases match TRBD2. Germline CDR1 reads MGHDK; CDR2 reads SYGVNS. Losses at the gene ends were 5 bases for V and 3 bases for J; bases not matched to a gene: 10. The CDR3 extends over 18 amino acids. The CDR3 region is CASSWGLAGSSLYNEQFF. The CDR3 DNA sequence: TGTGCCAGCAGTTGGGGACTAGCGGGATCTTCCCTCTACAATGAGCAGTTCTTC.

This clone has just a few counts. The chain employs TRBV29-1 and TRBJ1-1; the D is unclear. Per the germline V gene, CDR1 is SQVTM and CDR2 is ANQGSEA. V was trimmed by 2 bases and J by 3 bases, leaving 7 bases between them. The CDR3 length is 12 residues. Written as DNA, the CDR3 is TGCAGCGTTGAAATGCTACACACTGAAGCTTTCTTT. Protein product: CSVEMLHTEAFF.

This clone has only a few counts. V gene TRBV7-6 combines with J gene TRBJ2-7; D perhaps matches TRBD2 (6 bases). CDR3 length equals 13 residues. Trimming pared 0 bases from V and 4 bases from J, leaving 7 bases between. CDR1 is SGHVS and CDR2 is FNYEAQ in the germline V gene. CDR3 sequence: CASSLAGGYEQYF. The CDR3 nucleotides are TGTGCCAGCAGCTTAGCTGGGGGGTACGAGCAGTACTTC.

The CDR3 nucleotides are TGCAGCACTGACGGGATTTCCCAAGAGACCCAGTACTTC. Translating gives CSTDGISQETQYF. The chain employs TRBV29-1 and TRBJ2-5, with D tentatively TRBD2 (5 bases). Germline-derived CDR1 and CDR2 are SQVTM and ANQGSEA. The CDR3 sequence is 13 residues long. The V end lost 8 bases, the J end lost 1 base, and 14 bases lay between the germline ends.

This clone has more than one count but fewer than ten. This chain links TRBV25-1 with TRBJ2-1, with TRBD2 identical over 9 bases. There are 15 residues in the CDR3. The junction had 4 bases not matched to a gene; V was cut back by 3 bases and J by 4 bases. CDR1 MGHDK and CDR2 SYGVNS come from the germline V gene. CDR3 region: CASSERGGPYNEQFF. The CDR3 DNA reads TGTGCCAGCAGTGAGCGGGGGGGCCCTTACAATGAGCAGTTCTTC.

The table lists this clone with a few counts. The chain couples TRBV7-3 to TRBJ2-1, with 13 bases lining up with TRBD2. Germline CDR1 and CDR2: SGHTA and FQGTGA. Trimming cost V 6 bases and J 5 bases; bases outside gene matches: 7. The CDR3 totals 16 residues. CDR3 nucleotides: TGTGCCAGCAGTCCGAGACTAGCGGGAGGACACAATGAGCAGTTCTTC. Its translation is CASSPRLAGGHNEQFF.

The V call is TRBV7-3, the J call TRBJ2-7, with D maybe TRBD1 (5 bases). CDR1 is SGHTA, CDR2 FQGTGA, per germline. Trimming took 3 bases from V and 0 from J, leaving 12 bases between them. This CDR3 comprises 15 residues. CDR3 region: CASSLGPGHSYEQYF. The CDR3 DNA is TGTGCCAGCAGCTTGGGTCCAGGGCACTCCTACGAGCAGTACTTC. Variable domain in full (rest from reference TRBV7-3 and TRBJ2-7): GAGVSQTPSNKVTEKGKYVELRCDPISGHTALYWYRQSLGQGPEFLIYFQGTGAADDSGLPNDRFFAVRPEGSVSTLKIQRTERGDSAVYLCASSLGPGHSYEQYFGPGTRLTVT.

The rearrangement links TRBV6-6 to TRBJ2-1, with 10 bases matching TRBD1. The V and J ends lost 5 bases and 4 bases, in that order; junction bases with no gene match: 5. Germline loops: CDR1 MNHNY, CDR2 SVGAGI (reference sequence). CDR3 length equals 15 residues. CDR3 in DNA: TGTGCCAGCAGTCAGACAGGGGGCGGGTACAATGAGCAGTTCTTC. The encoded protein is CASSQTGGGYNEQFF.

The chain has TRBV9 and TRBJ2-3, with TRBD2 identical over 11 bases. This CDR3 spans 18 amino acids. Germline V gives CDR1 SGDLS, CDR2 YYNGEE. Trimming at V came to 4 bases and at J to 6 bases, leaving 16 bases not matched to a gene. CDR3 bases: TGTGCCAGCAGCTCCCGGCAGACTAGCGGGGAGGGGGTGGATACGCAGTATTTT. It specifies CASSSRQTSGEGVDTQYF.

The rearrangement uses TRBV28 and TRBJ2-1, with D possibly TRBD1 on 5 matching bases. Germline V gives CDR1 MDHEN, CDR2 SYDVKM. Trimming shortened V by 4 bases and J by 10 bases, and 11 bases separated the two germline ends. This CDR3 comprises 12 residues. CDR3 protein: CASSSQGLEQFF. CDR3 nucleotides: TGTGCCAGCAGTTCTCAGGGTCTCGAGCAGTTCTTC.

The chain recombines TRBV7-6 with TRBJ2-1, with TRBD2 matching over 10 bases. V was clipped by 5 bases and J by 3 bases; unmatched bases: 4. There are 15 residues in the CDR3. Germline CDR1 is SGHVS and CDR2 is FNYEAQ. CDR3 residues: CASSLLAGNYNEQFF. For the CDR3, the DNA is TGTGCCAGCAGCCTACTAGCGGGGAACTACAATGAGCAGTTCTTC.